Listed below are T cell receptor beta chains from one sample, sequenced in a study of blood T cell repertoires in COVID-19. The table came from immunoSEQ multiplex PCR; TCRdb's copy has only in-frame clones and leaves some out. The sample consists of about 200,000 clones, about 80% of them appearing once. The sequencing input was PBMCs or T cells enriched from blood (not recorded which). The source is a middle-aged man who had recovered from COVID-19. CDR3s include the opening cysteine and the closing phenylalanine or tryptophan. A D gene is named only where the DNA matches it firmly. Only part of the rows carry a size: once, few, many, or a class if the clone is expanded.

abundance	v_gene	d_gene	j_gene	CDR3nt	CDR3aa
NA	TRBV19	TRBD1	TRBJ2-6	TGTGCCAGTACTACAAGGACAGGACCGTCTGGGGCCAACGTCCTGACTTTC	CASTTRTGPSGANVLTF
NA	TRBV10-3	TRBD1	TRBJ1-1	TGTGCCATCAGTGACCCGGGACAGGGGGGGGACACTGAAGCTTTCTTT	CAISDPGQGGDTEAFF
NA	TRBV7-4	NA	TRBJ1-4	TGTGCCAGCAGCCGACCCCAGGGTACTAATGAAAAACTGTTTTTT	CASSRPQGTNEKLFF
NA	TRBV9	TRBD2	TRBJ2-3	TGTGCCAGCAGCGAGGGGCTAGCGGGACGCACAGATACGCAGTATTTT	CASSEGLAGRTDTQYF
NA	TRBV6-6	NA	TRBJ2-7	TGTGCCAGCAGCCCGACCGGGAGGCAGTACTTC	CASSPTGRQYF
once	TRBV6-5	TRBD1	TRBJ2-2	TGTGCCAGCCAGGCTGAGGGGGCTGGGGAGCTGTTTTTT	CASQAEGAGELFF
NA	TRBV6-4	TRBD2	TRBJ2-5	TGTGCCAGCAGTCGGGGGGGCGGCTCGGAGACCCAGTACTTC	CASSRGGGSETQYF
NA	TRBV10-3	TRBD1	TRBJ2-1	TGTGCCACCGAATCGGGACAGAGCTCCTACAATGAGCAGTTCTTC	CATESGQSSYNEQFF
NA	TRBV6-5	TRBD1	TRBJ2-7	TGTGCCAGCACGGGACAGGCCTACGAGCAGTACTTC	CASTGQAYEQYF
NA	TRBV7-9	NA	TRBJ2-5	TGTGCCAGCAGCTTACTTCCCAGCGGCCAAGAGACCCAGTACTTC	CASSLLPSGQETQYF
NA	TRBV7-9	NA	TRBJ1-6	TGTGCCAGCAGCCATAGTTCGCAGGGTACAGGATCACCCCTCCACTTT	CASSHSSQGTGSPLHF
NA	TRBV19	TRBD1	TRBJ1-1	TGTGCCAGTAGCAGGGGGAGGTACACTGAAGCTTTCTTT	CASSRGRYTEAFF
NA	TRBV7-3	TRBD2	TRBJ2-3	TGTGCCAGCAGCTTGACTAGCGCACTCACAGATACGCAGTATTTT	CASSLTSALTDTQYF
NA	TRBV6-5	TRBD1	TRBJ2-7	TGTGCCAGCAGTCCTTGGACAGGGGGTGACGAGCAGTACTTC	CASSPWTGGDEQYF
NA	TRBV11-2	NA	TRBJ2-2	TGTGCCAGCAGCTTAGAGTTGCGGTTATGGACCGGGGAGCTGTTTTTT	CASSLELRLWTGELFF
few	TRBV14	NA	TRBJ1-4	TGTGCCAGCAGCCAAGCCACGGGGAGTGGTGAAAAACTGTTTTTT	CASSQATGSGEKLFF
NA	TRBV5-1	NA	TRBJ2-1	TGCGCCAGCAGTCAGACTAGTGACAATGAGCAGTTCTTC	CASSQTSDNEQFF
NA	TRBV28	NA	TRBJ2-1	TGTGCCAGCAGTTTATCGGTGAATGAGCAGTTCTTC	CASSLSVNEQFF
NA	TRBV18	NA	TRBJ1-1	TGTGCCAGCTCACCACCGAGTGTAGAACCCGAAGCTTTCTTT	CASSPPSVEPEAFF
NA	TRBV7-3	TRBD1	TRBJ1-6	TGTGCCAGCAGCTTAAACCCCCCGGTTACGGGACAGGTCTCATCACCCCTCCACTTT	CASSLNPPVTGQVSSPLHF
NA	TRBV6-5	TRBD1	TRBJ2-7	TGTGCCAGCAGTCTAGGGGGCGGACTCTCCTACGAGCAGTACTTC	CASSLGGGLSYEQYF
NA	TRBV28	TRBD1	TRBJ1-5	TGTGCCAGCAGTTCCCTAGGGGACAGGACTAATCAGCCCCAGCATTTT	CASSSLGDRTNQPQHF
NA	TRBV10-1	NA	TRBJ2-7	TGCGCCAGCAGTGAAGGTGACCCACAGAAGCAGTACTTC	CASSEGDPQKQYF
NA	TRBV5-1	TRBD2	TRBJ2-2	TGCGCCAGCAGCTTAAAAGCGGGGGGGAACACCGGGGAGCTGTTTTTT	CASSLKAGGNTGELFF
NA	TRBV6-6	NA	TRBJ2-2	TGTGCCAGCAGTCAACGACTCATGTGGGAGGACACCGGGGAGCTGTTTTTT	CASSQRLMWEDTGELFF
NA	TRBV29-1	NA	TRBJ1-2	TGCAGCGTTGAACCCCAGGACACTAACTATGGCTACACCTTC	CSVEPQDTNYGYTF
NA	TRBV5-6	NA	TRBJ1-6	TGTGCCAGCAGCGAACAGGGTAAACCCTATAATTCACCCCTCCACTTT	CASSEQGKPYNSPLHF
NA	TRBV30	TRBD1	TRBJ1-3	TGTGCCTGGGACCTGGGACAGGGGGCTGGAAACACCATATATTTT	CAWDLGQGAGNTIYF
NA	TRBV15	TRBD1	TRBJ2-7	TGTGCCACCAGCAGGGACAGGATATCCTACGAGCAGTACTTC	CATSRDRISYEQYF
NA	TRBV5-1	TRBD2	TRBJ2-3	TGCGCCAGCAGCTTGGAACGCCTAGCGGGGTTAGATACGCAGTATTTT	CASSLERLAGLDTQYF
NA	TRBV6-5	NA	TRBJ2-1	TGTGCCAGCAGTTACGGACCCGGGGAGTTCTTC	CASSYGPGEFF
few	TRBV5-1	NA	TRBJ1-1	TGCGCCAGCAGCCCTAAGGCAGGAACAGGGATGAACACTGAAGCTTTCTTT	CASSPKAGTGMNTEAFF
NA	TRBV7-2	TRBD2	TRBJ2-1	TGTGCCAGCAGCTTCGGACTAGCGGTCTACAATGAGCAGTTCTTC	CASSFGLAVYNEQFF
NA	TRBV30	NA	TRBJ1-1	TGTGCCTGCAGGACAGAGTGGAACACTGAAGCTTTCTTT	CACRTEWNTEAFF